Listed below are T cell receptor beta chains from one sample, sequenced in a study of blood T cell repertoires in COVID-19. TCRdb's copy holds only in-frame clones and misses some; the assay was immunoSEQ multiplex PCR. The table has 83,000 or so clones, around 80% seen once. The specimen was peripheral blood. The source is a human donor in a cohort sampled during active COVID-19. The CDR3 runs from the conserved cysteine through the conserved F or W. The D gene is left open where the match is weak. The size field is filled for only some rows; it gives once, few, many or a size class.

clone_size j_call v_call d_call cdr3_nt cdr3_aa
. TRBJ2-2 TRBV5-1 . TGCGCCAGCAGCCTACAGGGGACTACCGGGGAGCTGTTTTTT CASSLQGTTGELFF
. TRBJ2-3 TRBV5-1 TRBD1 TGCGCCAGCAGAAGACAGGGGACCTCTAGCACAGATACGCAGTATTTT CASRRQGTSSTDTQYF
. TRBJ2-2 TRBV24-1 TRBD1 TGTGCCACCAGCCCCCCAGGGGGCACCGGGGAGCTGTTTTTT CATSPPGGTGELFF
. TRBJ1-6 TRBV7-2 TRBD1 TGTGCCAGCAGCTTAACCGGGACAGGGAGGTCACCCCTCCACTTT CASSLTGTGRSPLHF
few TRBJ1-1 TRBV18 . TGTGCCAGCTCACCAGCGGGGGCGGGAGGCCTGAACACTGAAGCTTTCTTT CASSPAGAGGLNTEAFF
once TRBJ2-4 TRBV23-1 . TGCGCCAGCAGTCAAAAGGGGCAGGACCTAGCCAAAAACATTCAGTACTTC CASSQKGQDLAKNIQYF
once TRBJ2-1 TRBV11-2 . TGTGCCAGCAGCTCCTTTCGGTACAATGAGCAGTTCTTC CASSSFRYNEQFF
. TRBJ2-1 TRBV7-2 TRBD2 TGTGCCAGCATCCCCCCCGGACTAGCGGCTTACAATGAGCAGTTCTTC CASIPPGLAAYNEQFF
. TRBJ2-4 TRBV10-1 TRBD1 TGCGCCAGCAGTCCAGGACAGGGGGGGATCCAGTACTTC CASSPGQGGIQYF
. TRBJ2-2 TRBV5-1 . TGCGCCAGCAGCTTCTACCCAAACACCGGGGAGCTGTTTTTT CASSFYPNTGELFF
. TRBJ1-2 TRBV6-5 TRBD1 TGTGCCAGCAGACAGGACAGGGAGCGCTATGGCTACACCTTC CASRQDRERYGYTF
medium-sized TRBJ1-4 TRBV24-1 . TGTGCCACCAGTCGCGGTCCCGGGGAAAAACTGTTTTTT CATSRGPGEKLFF
. TRBJ2-3 TRBV7-2 . TGTGCCAGCAGCTTCGGGTGGGTAGGCACAGATACGCAGTATTTT CASSFGWVGTDTQYF
. TRBJ1-5 TRBV19 TRBD1 TGTGCCAGTAGTATAGCGGGGACAGGGAGCAATCAGCCCCAGCATTTT CASSIAGTGSNQPQHF
once TRBJ2-7 TRBV3-1/TRBV3-2 . TGTGCCAGCAGCCAAGAACCCGCGTTATTCGAGCAGTACTTC CASSQEPALFEQYF
. TRBJ2-1 TRBV14 . TGTGCCAGCAGCCAGGGGGTCAGGGGCTCCTACAATGAGCAGTTCTTC CASSQGVRGSYNEQFF
many TRBJ2-3 TRBV18 TRBD1 TGTGCCAGCTCCCGTGCCCGGGACAGTGTCTTCGGAGATACGCAGTATTTT CASSRARDSVFGDTQYF
. TRBJ1-2 TRBV2 TRBD1 TGTGCCAGCAGGGGACAGGCCGCTAACTATGGCTACACCTTC CASRGQAANYGYTF
. TRBJ2-7 TRBV9 . TGTGCCAGCAGCGTAGGATCGGGCGGGCGAACCTACGAGCAGTACTTC CASSVGSGGRTYEQYF
. TRBJ2-4 TRBV4-1 . TGCGCCAGCAGCCCGAGCCTCGTACCCAAAAACATTCAGTACTTC CASSPSLVPKNIQYF
. TRBJ1-2 TRBV5-4 . TGTGCCAGCAGCTTGGGGGCTCTGGGTAACTATGGCTACACCTTC CASSLGALGNYGYTF
. TRBJ2-5 TRBV20-1 TRBD2 TGCAGTGCTAGTTCCCAATCCATCGGGGGGGAGACCCAGTACTTC CSASSQSIGGETQYF
. TRBJ2-3 TRBV24-1 . TGTGCCACCAGGGCTAGTCACACAGATACGCAGTATTTT CATRASHTDTQYF
. TRBJ1-1 TRBV4-2 . TGTGCCAGCAGCCAAGATTCCGGCACTGAAGCTTTCTTT CASSQDSGTEAFF
. TRBJ1-5 TRBV7-9 . TGTGCCAGCAGCTTAGATACGGGTCGAGACAATCAGCCCCAGCATTTT CASSLDTGRDNQPQHF
. TRBJ1-5 TRBV18 TRBD1 TGTGCCAGCTCATGGACAGGGGATGTACAGCCCCAGCATTTT CASSWTGDVQPQHF
once TRBJ2-3 TRBV19 . TGTGCCAGTAGCGGGGTGGACACAGATACGCAGTATTTT CASSGVDTDTQYF
. TRBJ1-3 TRBV5-4 TRBD1 TGTGCCAGCAGCGAGACAGGGGGCTCTGGAAACACCATATATTTT CASSETGGSGNTIYF
few TRBJ1-2 TRBV28 TRBD1 TGTGCCAGCAGACAGGGGAGGTATGGCTACACCTTC CASRQGRYGYTF
. TRBJ1-2 TRBV5-4 . TGTGCCAGCAGCTTGGCTAGGACAGCCAACTATGGCTACACCTTC CASSLARTANYGYTF
. TRBJ2-3 TRBV5-1 TRBD2 TGCGCCAGCAGCCACTCTAGCGGGGGGGCCGTAGATACGCAGTATTTT CASSHSSGGAVDTQYF
few TRBJ1-2 TRBV27 TRBD1 TGTGCCAGCAGCCCCAGGACAGGGGGGAAGAATGGCTACACCTTC CASSPRTGGKNGYTF
once TRBJ1-6 TRBV7-2 TRBD1 TGTGCCAGCAGCTTAAGGGACAGGGATAATTCACCCCTCCACTTT CASSLRDRDNSPLHF
. TRBJ2-2 TRBV29-1 . TGCAGCGTCACCCCACAGGGATCGACCGGGGAGCTGTTTTTT CSVTPQGSTGELFF
. TRBJ2-3 TRBV9 TRBD2 TGTGCCAGCAGCCCTTATGCCGGGGGGAGCACAGATACGCAGTATTTT CASSPYAGGSTDTQYF
once TRBJ1-2 TRBV19 TRBD1 TGTGCCAGTAGGATACCGACCGGGACAGGGGGTTTCAGCTATGGCTACACCTTC CASRIPTGTGGFSYGYTF
. TRBJ1-1 TRBV9 . TGTGCCAGCAGCGTAGGGTCAGGGACTGAAGCTTTCTTT CASSVGSGTEAFF
. TRBJ2-7 TRBV6-5 . TGTGCCAGCAGTAGCGACGGAATACTTCGTGGGGAGCAGTACTTC CASSSDGILRGEQYF
. TRBJ2-7 TRBV6-5 TRBD2 TGTGCCAGCACCCCCCGGGGGGGGATCTACGAGCAGTACTTC CASTPRGGIYEQYF
. TRBJ2-3 TRBV27 TRBD2 TGTGCCACCAATCCCATAGCGGGGAGGACAGATACGCAGTATTTT CATNPIAGRTDTQYF
once TRBJ2-7 TRBV27 TRBD1 TGTGCCAGCTCCCCTAGGGGGACAGGGGGCCGGCAGTACTTC CASSPRGTGGRQYF
once TRBJ1-2 TRBV28 . TGTGCCAGCAGTCCTCAGGCCTATGGCTACACCTTC CASSPQAYGYTF
few TRBJ2-1 TRBV3-1/TRBV3-2 TRBD2 TGTGCCAGCAGCCAAACTAGCGGGGCTCTTCGGGAGCAGTTCTTC CASSQTSGALREQFF